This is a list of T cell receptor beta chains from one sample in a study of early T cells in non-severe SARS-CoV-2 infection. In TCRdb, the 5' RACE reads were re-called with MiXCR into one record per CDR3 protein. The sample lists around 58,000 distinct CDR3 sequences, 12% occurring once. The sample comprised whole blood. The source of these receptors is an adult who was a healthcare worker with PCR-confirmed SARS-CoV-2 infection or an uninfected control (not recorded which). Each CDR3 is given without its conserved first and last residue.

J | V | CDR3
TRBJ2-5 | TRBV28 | ASSHRQGAGAETQY
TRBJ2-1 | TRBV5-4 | ASSETRLAGTYNEQF
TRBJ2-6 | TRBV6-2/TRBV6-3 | ASSYSRVSGANVLT
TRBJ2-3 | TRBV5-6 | ASSFLQGSSGGFVATQY
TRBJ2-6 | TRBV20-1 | SARGQGGISGANVLT
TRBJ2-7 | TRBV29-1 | SVAPDGDFSYEQY
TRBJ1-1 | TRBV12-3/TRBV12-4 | ASSQPGQGNTEAF
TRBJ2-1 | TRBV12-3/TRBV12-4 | ASSLGPGMGEQF
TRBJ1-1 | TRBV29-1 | SVRPAGGWNTEAF
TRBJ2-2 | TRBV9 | ASSATQGTTGELF
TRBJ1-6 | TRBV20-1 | SASVGGSSYNSPLH
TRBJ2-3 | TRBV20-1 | SARRETDTQY
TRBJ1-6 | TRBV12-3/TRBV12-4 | ASSIKQGSPLH
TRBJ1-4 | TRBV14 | ASSQSGQGGKLF
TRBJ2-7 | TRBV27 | ASSFADRVGYEQY
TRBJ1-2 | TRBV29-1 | SSRDIYGYT
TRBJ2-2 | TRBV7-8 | TSSLGLPTPGELF
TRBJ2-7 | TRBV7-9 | ASSPRPLEQY
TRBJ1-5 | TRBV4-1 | ASSQDGYNQPQH
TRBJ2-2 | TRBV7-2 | AISGRGTGELF
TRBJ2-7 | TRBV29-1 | SARQGPYEQY
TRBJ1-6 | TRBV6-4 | ASSEGLGSPLH
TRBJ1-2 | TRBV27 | ASKPNRGRDYGYT
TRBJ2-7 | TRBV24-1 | ATSDRLAYEQY
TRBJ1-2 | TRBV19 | ASSPPGAGYT
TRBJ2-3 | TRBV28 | ASSPRIDTQY
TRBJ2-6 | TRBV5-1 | ASRHRRAGANVLT
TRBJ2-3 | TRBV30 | AWSADRVADTQY
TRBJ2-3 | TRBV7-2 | TSSLSWVADTQY
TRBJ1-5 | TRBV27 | ASSLRGEQPQH
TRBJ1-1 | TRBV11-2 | ASSRVMNTEAF
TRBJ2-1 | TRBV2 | ASIKSGGAHNEQF
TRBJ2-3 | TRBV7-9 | ASSLGVRTGADYTDTQY
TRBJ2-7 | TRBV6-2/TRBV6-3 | ATLRLAGGDEQY
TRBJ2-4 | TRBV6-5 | ASSSQGRGGPNIQY
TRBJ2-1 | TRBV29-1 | SVGLAGGYNEQF
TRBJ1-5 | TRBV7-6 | ASSPSNQPQH
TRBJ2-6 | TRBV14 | ASMLDAPVSGANVLT
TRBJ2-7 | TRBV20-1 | SARFARGIDEQY
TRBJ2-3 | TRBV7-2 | ASSLEGTHTDTQY
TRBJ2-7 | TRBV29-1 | SVEDRVRYEQY
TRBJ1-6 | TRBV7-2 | ASSSGQGRAPLH
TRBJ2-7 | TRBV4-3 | ASSQDVLAPSYEQY
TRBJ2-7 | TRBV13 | ASSPGLAGGYEQY
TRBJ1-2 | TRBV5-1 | ASSLARGRDYGYT
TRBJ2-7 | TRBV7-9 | VSSSLAGISEQY
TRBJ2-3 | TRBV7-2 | ASSLGASGRYRTSTDTQY